These 22 T cell receptor beta chains originate from one sample sequenced in a study of T cells in Graves' hyperthyroidism and ophthalmopathy. Amplified TCR beta CDR3 regions derived from RNA transcripts. HTBI primers were employed in a first-round RT-PCR of the TCR CDR3. TCRdb called the multiplex PCR reads again in MiXCR, with one record for every CDR3 protein. The sample gives 300,000 to 450,000 distinct CDR3 sequences, 13% of which show up once; 9.2% is in the top ten. The sequenced sample consisted of blood. These receptors all stem from a woman aged 18-29 years with Graves' hyperthyroidism.

This clonotype was observed a handful of times. This chain links TRBV15 with TRBJ1-4; 7 bases map to TRBD1. The germline V gene has CDR1 LNHNV and CDR2 YYDKDF (reference sequence). The V gene end was trimmed by 2 bases and the J gene end by 6 bases; junction bases not matched to a gene: 6. This CDR3 comprises 15 residues. CDR3 bases: TGTGCCACCAGCAGACTAGGACAGGTGGATGAAAAACTGTTTTTT. The encoded protein is CATSRLGQVDEKLFF. Together with reference TRBV15 and TRBJ1-4, the CDR3 gives the full variable domain: DAMVIQNPRYQVTQFGKPVTLSCSQTLNHNVMYWYQQKSSQAPKLLFHYYDKDFNNEADTPDNFQSRRPNTSFCFLDIRSPGLGDTAMYLCATSRLGQVDEKLFFGSGTQLSVL.

Many counts were recorded for this clonotype. The rearrangement links TRBV2 to TRBJ1-1; the D is unclear. This CDR3 is 11 amino acids long. Germline loops: CDR1 SNHLY, CDR2 FYNNEI. The V end was cut by 5 bases, the J end by 10 bases, with 11 bases between. CDR3 sequence: CASSLAGRAFF. As DNA, the CDR3 is TGTGCCAGCAGTCTGGCCGGGCGAGCTTTCTTT.

This clonotype has just a few counts. The chain couples TRBV7-8 to TRBJ2-6; D not certain. Germline CDR1 is SGHVS and CDR2 is FQNEAQ. With 2 bases removed from V and 0 bases from J, the gap between germline ends came to 14 bases. CDR3 length: 18 amino acids. CDR3 sequence reads: CASSLSRILSSGANVLTF. CDR3 sequence (DNA): TGTGCCAGCAGCTTAAGTAGAATACTAAGCTCTGGGGCCAACGTCCTGACTTTC.

In this sample, this clonotype turned up many times. This rearrangement joins TRBV29-1 to TRBJ2-1, with 8 bases that match TRBD2. The V gene's germline CDR1 is SQVTM and CDR2 ANQGSEA. CDR3 length: 18 residues. The V and J ends lost 8 bases and 10 bases, in that order; junction bases with no gene match: 28. CDR3 nucleotides: TGCAGCCTCTGGGGGGAGAACCCGGGACTAGAATTGTCGCAGGAGCAGTTCTTC. This encodes CSLWGENPGLELSQEQFF.

The rearrangement uses TRBV27 and TRBJ2-3, with 9 bases fitting TRBD2. Unmatched junction bases numbered 10, after V lost 6 bases and J lost 3 bases. The CDR3 has 16 amino acids. The germline gives CDR1 MNHEY, CDR2 SMNVEV (reference sequence). CDR3 region: CASRPRGGGGTDTQYF. The CDR3 DNA sequence: TGTGCCAGCAGACCGCGGGGGGGGGGCGGGACAGATACGCAGTATTTT.

Ten or more counts support this clonotype. V usage is TRBV6-1 and J usage is TRBJ1-1, with 8 bases aligning to TRBD1. This CDR3 is built from 17 residues. The V segment lost 5 bases and the J segment 1 base; nucleotides outside the gene matches: 12. CDR1 MNHNS and CDR2 SASEGT come from the germline V gene. The chain's CDR3 is CASSSYAPGQENTEAFF. The CDR3 nucleotides read TGTGCCAGCAGTTCCTATGCACCGGGACAGGAGAACACTGAAGCTTTCTTT.

This clonotype has ten or more counts. This sequence joins TRBV2 and TRBJ1-1, with unresolved D. V shed 3 bases and J shed 4 bases, with 9 bases lying between them. Germline lookup yields CDR1 SNHLY and CDR2 FYNNEI. CDR3 length equals 13 residues. As DNA, the CDR3 is TGTGCCAGCAGTGACTTGGGTGGCACTGAAGCTTTCTTT. This sequence encodes CASSDLGGTEAFF.

This clonotype was counted at least ten times. V gene TRBV3-1 combines with J gene TRBJ1-1; D may be TRBD1 (5 bases). This CDR3 comprises 13 residues. The V end was cut by 5 bases, the J end by 1 base, with 8 bases between. Germline assignment: CDR1 LGHDT and CDR2 YNNKEL (reference sequence). CDR3 amino acids: CASSATENTEAFF. CDR3 bases: TGTGCCAGCAGCGCGACAGAGAACACTGAAGCTTTCTTT.

This clonotype was recorded many times. The chain has TRBV10-3 and TRBJ2-2; D gene ambiguous. CDR1 is ENHRY, CDR2 SYGVKD, per germline. V was pared by 7 bases and J by 7 bases, with 13 bases between. This CDR3 is built from 13 residues. The CDR3 loop reads CAITVVAGGELFF. CDR3 coding DNA: TGTGCCATCACTGTCGTTGCCGGCGGGGAGCTGTTTTTT.

The table lists this clonotype with many counts. The chain is built from TRBV28 and TRBJ2-3; the D is unclear. V lost 4 bases, J lost 0 bases, and 5 bases lay in between. The CDR3 has 13 amino acids. Germline V CDR1 and CDR2: MDHEN, SYDVKM. The CDR3: CASSSHSTDTQYF. CDR3 bases: TGTGCCAGCAGTTCCCACAGCACAGATACGCAGTATTTT.

In regard to this clonotype: It may be a read error: a sequence one base away is much more abundant. The rearrangement uses TRBV7-9 and TRBJ2-7; D is uncertain. The CDR3 runs 15 residues. CDR1 is SEHNR, CDR2 FQNEAQ, per germline (reference sequence). The CDR3 region is CASTPPSGTYYERYF. CDR3 coding DNA: TGTGCCAGCACCCCGCCCTCCGGCACTTACTACGAGCGGTACTTC.

This clonotype was counted at least ten times. The chain links TRBV27 to TRBJ1-2; D is unclear. CDR1 and CDR2 from the germline V gene are MNHEY and SMNVEV (reference sequence). Trimming took 4 bases from V and 5 from J, leaving 23 bases between them. CDR3 length: 17 residues. The CDR3 region has the DNA TGTGCCAGCAGTTACCAGCTACCCTCGGGAGACCGTTATGGCTACACCTTC. Translated: CASSYQLPSGDRYGYTF.

This clonotype was observed at least ten times. The genes are TRBV6-5 and TRBJ2-3, with D tentatively TRBD2 (6 bases). V lost 0 bases and J 4 bases, leaving 14 bases between the germline ends. This CDR3 has 16 residues. Germline CDR1 and CDR2: MNHEY and SVGAGI. The CDR3 DNA reads as TGTGCCAGCAGTTACTCCTTTCGGGGGATGGCAGATACGCAGTATTTT. Its translation: CASSYSFRGMADTQYF.

This chain uses TRBV20-1 with TRBJ1-2; D ambiguous. V lost 0 bases and J lost 0, with 20 bases in between. Germline CDR1 reads DFQATT; CDR2 reads SNEGSKA (reference sequence). The CDR3 runs 18 residues. CDR3 amino acids: CSARDIGSSLATNYGYTF. The CDR3 coding sequence is TGCAGTGCTAGAGATATCGGGTCTTCCCTAGCTACTAACTATGGCTACACCTTC.

This clonotype was recorded at least ten times. The genes are TRBV7-2 and TRBJ2-7, with 10 positions matching TRBD1. Per germline, CDR1 SGHTA and CDR2 FQGNSA. Trimming took 4 bases from V and 3 from J; bases not matched to a gene: 12. The CDR3 spans 17 residues. CDR3 in amino acids: CASSSRGTGVSLYEQYF. CDR3 coding DNA: TGTGCCAGCAGCTCCAGGGGGACAGGGGTCTCCCTCTACGAGCAGTACTTC.

This clonotype was recorded many times. This sequence joins TRBV20-1 and TRBJ1-2; D unresolved. V was trimmed by 0 bases and J by 4 bases, leaving 12 bases between them. The CDR3 is made up of 14 amino acids. CDR1 is DFQATT, CDR2 SNEGSKA, per germline (reference sequence). Here the CDR3 reads CSARDPRVSYGYTF. The CDR3 coding sequence is TGCAGTGCTAGAGATCCTCGAGTGTCCTATGGCTACACCTTC.

This clonotype was seen many times. This chain connects TRBV7-2 to TRBJ2-3; tentative D call: TRBD1 (6 bases). This CDR3 has 14 amino acids. Germline-derived CDR1 and CDR2 are SGHTA and FQGNSA. V was trimmed by 5 bases and J by 4 bases, leaving 13 bases between them. In nucleotides, the CDR3 is TGTGCCAGCAGCCCCAGACAGGCCCCAGATACGCAGTATTTT. The encoded protein is CASSPRQAPDTQYF. The full variable domain, with the rest looked up from reference TRBV7-2 and TRBJ2-3, is GAGVSQSPSNKVTEKGKDVELRCDPISGHTALYWYRQSLGQGLEFLIYFQGNSAPDKSGLPSDRFSAERTGGSVSTLTIQRTQQEDSAVYLCASSPRQAPDTQYFGPGTRLTVL.

This clonotype was seen repeatedly, ten times or more. The chain couples TRBV11-2 to TRBJ2-3; no firm D call. Germline V gene lookup returns CDR1 SGHAT and CDR2 FQNNGV. The CDR3 is 15 amino acids. V lost 5 bases and J lost 0, with 12 bases in between. CDR3 sequence (DNA): TGTGCCAGCAGCCCGCGGTCGACTAGCACAGATACGCAGTATTTT. Its protein is CASSPRSTSTDTQYF.

This clonotype occurred a few times. The chain has TRBV10-3 and TRBJ2-2; D tentatively fits TRBD1 or TRBD2 (5 bases each). V lost 1 base and J lost 3, with 15 bases in between. This CDR3 region has 17 residues. Looked up from germline, CDR1 is ENHRY and CDR2 is SYGVKD. The CDR3 sequence is CAISELNRRSDTGELFF. For the CDR3, the DNA is TGTGCCATCAGTGAGTTAAACAGGAGGTCGGACACCGGGGAGCTGTTTTTT.

This chain uses TRBV7-9 with TRBJ2-3, with 7 bases that match TRBD2. Germline V gives CDR1 SEHNR, CDR2 FQNEAQ (reference sequence). This CDR3 contains 14 residues. The junction had 9 bases not matched to a gene; V was cut back by 5 bases and J by 7 bases. The CDR3 region is CASSGLGSGHTQYF. The DNA for the CDR3 is TGTGCCAGCAGCGGACTAGGGTCGGGTCATACGCAGTATTTT.

The genes are TRBV6-1 and TRBJ2-2; 11 nucleotides match TRBD2. V lost 6 bases and J lost 6; bases outside the gene matches: 6. The CDR3 covers 15 residues. Germline CDR1 and CDR2: MNHNS and SASEGT. As DNA, the CDR3 is TGTGCCAGCAGATCCACTAGCGGGAGATCCGGGGAGCTGTTTTTT. Translation: CASRSTSGRSGELFF.

This clonotype was detected ten times or more. This chain links TRBV13 with TRBJ1-3, with a tentative D call TRBD1 (5 bases). The CDR3 is 18 amino acids. CDR1 is PRHDT, CDR2 FYEKMQ, per germline (reference sequence). Trimming pared 5 bases from V and 0 bases from J, leaving 20 bases between. The CDR3 DNA sequence: TGTGCCAGCAGCCCCCGAAACAGGCGAGACTTCTCTGGAAACACCATATATTTT. It yields the protein CASSPRNRRDFSGNTIYF.